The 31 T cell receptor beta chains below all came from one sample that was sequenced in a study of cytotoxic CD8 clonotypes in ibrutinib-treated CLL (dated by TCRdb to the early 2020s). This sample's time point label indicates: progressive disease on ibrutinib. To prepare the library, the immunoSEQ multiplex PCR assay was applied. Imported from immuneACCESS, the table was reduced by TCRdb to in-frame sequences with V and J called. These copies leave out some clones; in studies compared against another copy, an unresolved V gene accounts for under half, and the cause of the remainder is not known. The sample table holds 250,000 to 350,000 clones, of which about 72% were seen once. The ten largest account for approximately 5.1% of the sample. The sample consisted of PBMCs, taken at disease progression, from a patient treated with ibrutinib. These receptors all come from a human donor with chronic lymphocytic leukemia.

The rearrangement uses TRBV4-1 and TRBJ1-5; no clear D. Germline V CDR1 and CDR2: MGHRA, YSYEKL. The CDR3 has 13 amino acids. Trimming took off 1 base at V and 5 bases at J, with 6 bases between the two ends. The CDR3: CASSQAGHQPQHF. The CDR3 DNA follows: TGCGCCAGCAGCCAAGCAGGCCATCAGCCCCAGCATTTT.

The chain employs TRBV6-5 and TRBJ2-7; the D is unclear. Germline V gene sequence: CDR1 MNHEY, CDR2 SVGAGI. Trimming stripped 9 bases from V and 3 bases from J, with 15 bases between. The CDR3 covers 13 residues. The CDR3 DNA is TGTGCCAGTAGCTTAGGGAAACACTACGAGCAGTACTTC. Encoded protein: CASSLGKHYEQYF.

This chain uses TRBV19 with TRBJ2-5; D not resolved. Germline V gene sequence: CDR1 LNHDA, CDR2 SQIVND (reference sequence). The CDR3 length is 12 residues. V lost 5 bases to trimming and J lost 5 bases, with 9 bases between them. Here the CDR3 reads CASSYGSETQYF. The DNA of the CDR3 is TGTGCCAGTAGTTATGGGTCGGAGACCCAGTACTTC.

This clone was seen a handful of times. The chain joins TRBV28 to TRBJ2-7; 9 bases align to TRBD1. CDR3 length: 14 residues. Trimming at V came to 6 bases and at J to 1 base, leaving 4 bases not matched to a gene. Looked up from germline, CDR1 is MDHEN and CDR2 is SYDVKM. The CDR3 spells CASSRDRESYEQYF. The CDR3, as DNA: TGTGCCAGCAGCCGGGACAGGGAATCCTACGAGCAGTACTTC. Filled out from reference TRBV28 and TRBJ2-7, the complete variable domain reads DVKVTQSSRYLVKRTGEKVFLECVQDMDHENMFWYRQDPGLGLRLIYFSYDVKMKEKGDIPEGYSVSREKKERFSLILESASTNQTSMYLCASSRDRESYEQYFGPGTRLTVT.

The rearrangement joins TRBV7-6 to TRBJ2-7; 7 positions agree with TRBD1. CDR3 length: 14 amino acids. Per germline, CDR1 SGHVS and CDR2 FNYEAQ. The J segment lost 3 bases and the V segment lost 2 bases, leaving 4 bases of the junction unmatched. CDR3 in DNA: TGTGCCAGCAGCTTATTCAGGGGGAACTACGAGCAGTACTTC. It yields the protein CASSLFRGNYEQYF.

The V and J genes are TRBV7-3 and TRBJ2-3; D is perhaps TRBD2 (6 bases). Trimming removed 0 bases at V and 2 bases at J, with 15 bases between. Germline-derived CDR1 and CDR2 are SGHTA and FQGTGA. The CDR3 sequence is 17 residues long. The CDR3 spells CASSLTSLAAPTDTQYF. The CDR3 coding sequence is TGTGCCAGCAGCTTAACCTCATTAGCGGCTCCCACAGATACGCAGTATTTT.

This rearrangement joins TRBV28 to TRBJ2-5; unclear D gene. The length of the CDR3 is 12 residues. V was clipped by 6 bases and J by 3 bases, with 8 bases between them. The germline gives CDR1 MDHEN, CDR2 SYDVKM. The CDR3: CASSQTEETQYF. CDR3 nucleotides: TGTGCCAGCAGCCAAACCGAAGAGACCCAGTACTTC. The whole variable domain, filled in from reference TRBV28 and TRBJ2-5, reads DVKVTQSSRYLVKRTGEKVFLECVQDMDHENMFWYRQDPGLGLRLIYFSYDVKMKEKGDIPEGYSVSREKKERFSLILESASTNQTSMYLCASSQTEETQYFGPGTRLLVL.

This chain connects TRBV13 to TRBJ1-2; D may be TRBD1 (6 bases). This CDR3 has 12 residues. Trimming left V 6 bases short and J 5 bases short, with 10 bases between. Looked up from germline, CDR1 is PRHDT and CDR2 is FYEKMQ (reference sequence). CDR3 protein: CASSLQGYGYTF. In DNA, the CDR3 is TGTGCCAGCAGTTTACAGGGATATGGCTACACCTTC.

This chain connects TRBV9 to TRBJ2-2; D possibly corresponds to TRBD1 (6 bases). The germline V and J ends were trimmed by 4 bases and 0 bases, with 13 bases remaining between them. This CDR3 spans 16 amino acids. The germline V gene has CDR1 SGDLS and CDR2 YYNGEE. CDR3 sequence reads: CASSIRRQANTGELFF. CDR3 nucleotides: TGTGCCAGCAGCATAAGACGACAGGCGAACACCGGGGAGCTGTTTTTT.

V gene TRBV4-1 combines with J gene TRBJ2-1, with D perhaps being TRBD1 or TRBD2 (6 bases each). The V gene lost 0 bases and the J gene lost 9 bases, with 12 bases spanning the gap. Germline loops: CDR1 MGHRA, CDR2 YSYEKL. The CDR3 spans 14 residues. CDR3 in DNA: TGCGCCAGCAGCCAAGAGCACAGGGAGGCTGAGCAGTTCTTC. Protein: CASSQEHREAEQFF.

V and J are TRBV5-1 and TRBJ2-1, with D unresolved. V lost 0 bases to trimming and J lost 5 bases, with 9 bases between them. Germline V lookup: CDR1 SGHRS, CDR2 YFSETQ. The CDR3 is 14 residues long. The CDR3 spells CASSLVRPDNEQFF. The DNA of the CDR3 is TGCGCCAGCAGCTTGGTTCGCCCAGACAATGAGCAGTTCTTC.

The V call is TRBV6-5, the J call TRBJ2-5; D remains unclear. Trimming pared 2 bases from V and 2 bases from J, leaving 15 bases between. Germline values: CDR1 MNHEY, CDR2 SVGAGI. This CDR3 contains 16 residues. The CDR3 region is CASSYRQHNSQETQYF. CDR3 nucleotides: TGTGCCAGCAGTTACAGGCAGCACAACTCACAAGAGACCCAGTACTTC.

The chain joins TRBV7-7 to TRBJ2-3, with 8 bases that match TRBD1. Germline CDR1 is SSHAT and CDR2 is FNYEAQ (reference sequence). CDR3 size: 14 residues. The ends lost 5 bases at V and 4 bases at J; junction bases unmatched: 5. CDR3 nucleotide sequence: TGTGCCAGCAGCCTGGGGACAGGCGCAGATACGCAGTATTTT. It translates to CASSLGTGADTQYF.

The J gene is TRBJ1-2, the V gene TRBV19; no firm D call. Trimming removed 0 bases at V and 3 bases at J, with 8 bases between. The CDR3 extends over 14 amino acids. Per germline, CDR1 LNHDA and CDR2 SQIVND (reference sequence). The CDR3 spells CASSIEEFDYGYTF. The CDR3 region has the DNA TGTGCCAGTAGTATAGAGGAGTTCGACTATGGCTACACCTTC.

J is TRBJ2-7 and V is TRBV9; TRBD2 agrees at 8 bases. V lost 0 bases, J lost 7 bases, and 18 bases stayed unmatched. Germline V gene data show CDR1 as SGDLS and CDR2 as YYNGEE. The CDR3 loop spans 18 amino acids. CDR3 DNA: TGTGCCAGCAGCGTAGGGTTTAGCGGGAACCCCTCTTTTGGGGAGCAGTACTTC. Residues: CASSVGFSGNPSFGEQYF.

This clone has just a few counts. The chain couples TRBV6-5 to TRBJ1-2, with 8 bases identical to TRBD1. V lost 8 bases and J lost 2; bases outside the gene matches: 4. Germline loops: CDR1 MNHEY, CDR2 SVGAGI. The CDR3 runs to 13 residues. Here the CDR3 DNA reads TGTGCCAGCCAACAGGGGGTAAACTATGGCTACACCTTC. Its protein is CASQQGVNYGYTF.

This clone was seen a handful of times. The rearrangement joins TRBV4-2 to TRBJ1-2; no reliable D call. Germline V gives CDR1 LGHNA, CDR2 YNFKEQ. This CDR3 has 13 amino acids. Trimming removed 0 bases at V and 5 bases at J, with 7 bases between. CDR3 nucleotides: TGTGCCAGCAGCCAAGATTCAGAGTATGGCTACACCTTC. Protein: CASSQDSEYGYTF.

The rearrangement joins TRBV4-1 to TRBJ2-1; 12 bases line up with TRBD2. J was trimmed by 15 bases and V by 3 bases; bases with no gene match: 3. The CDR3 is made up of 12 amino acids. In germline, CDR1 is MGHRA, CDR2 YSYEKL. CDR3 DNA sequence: TGCGCCAGCAGCCACCTAGCGGGAGGGCGGTTCTTC. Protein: CASSHLAGGRFF.

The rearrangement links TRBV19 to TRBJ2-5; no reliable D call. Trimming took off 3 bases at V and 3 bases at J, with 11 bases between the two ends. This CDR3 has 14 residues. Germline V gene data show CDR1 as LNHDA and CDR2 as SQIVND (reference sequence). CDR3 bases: TGTGCCAGTAGTATCCTGGGTACCAAAGAGACCCAGTACTTC. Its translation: CASSILGTKETQYF.

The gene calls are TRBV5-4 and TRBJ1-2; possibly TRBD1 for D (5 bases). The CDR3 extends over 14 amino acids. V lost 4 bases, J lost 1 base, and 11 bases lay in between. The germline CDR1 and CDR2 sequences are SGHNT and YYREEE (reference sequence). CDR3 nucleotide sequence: TGTGCCAGCAGCGGAGGGGACGTTAACTATGGCTACACCTTC. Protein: CASSGGDVNYGYTF.

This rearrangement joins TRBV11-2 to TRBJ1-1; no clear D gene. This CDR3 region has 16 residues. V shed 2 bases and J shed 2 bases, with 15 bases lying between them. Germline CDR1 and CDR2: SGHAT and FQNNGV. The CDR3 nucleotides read TGTGCCAGCAGCTTATTAATTCTGGGAGCCAACACTGAAGCTTTCTTT. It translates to CASSLLILGANTEAFF.

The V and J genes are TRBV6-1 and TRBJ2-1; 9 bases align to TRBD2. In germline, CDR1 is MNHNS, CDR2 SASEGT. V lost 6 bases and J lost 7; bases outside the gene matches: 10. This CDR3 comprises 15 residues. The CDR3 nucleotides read TGTGCCAGCAGGGGTTGGCGGGGGGGCCGGAATGAGCAGTTCTTC. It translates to CASRGWRGGRNEQFF.

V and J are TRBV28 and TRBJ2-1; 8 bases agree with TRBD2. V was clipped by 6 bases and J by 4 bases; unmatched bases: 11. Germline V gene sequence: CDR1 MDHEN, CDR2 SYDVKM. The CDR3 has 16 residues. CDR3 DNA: TGTGCCAGCAGACGACTAGCGAGACCTATTTACAATGAGCAGTTCTTC. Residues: CASRRLARPIYNEQFF.

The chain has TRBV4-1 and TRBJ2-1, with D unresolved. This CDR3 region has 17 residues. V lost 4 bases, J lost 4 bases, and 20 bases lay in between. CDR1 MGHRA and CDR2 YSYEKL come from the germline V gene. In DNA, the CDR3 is TGCGCCAGCAGCCCCGTGAGGATTGCCCCACAATACAATGAGCAGTTCTTC. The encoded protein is CASSPVRIAPQYNEQFF.

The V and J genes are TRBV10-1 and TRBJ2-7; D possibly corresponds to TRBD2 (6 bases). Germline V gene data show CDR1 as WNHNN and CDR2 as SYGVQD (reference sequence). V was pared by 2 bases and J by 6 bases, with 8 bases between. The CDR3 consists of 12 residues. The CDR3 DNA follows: TGCGCCAGCAGTGAGGGAGGGGCCGAGCAGTACTTC. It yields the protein CASSEGGAEQYF.

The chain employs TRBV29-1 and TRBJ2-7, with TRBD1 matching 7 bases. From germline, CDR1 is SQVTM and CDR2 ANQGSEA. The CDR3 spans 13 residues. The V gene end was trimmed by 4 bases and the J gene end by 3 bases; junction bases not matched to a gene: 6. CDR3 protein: CSVAVGQNYEQYF. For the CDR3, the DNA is TGCAGCGTTGCCGTGGGACAGAACTACGAGCAGTACTTC.

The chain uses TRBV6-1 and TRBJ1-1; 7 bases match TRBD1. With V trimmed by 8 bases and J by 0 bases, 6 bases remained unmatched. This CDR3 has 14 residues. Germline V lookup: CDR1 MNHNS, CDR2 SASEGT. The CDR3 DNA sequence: TGTGCCAGCGGGAAACAGGGGATGAACACTGAAGCTTTCTTT. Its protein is CASGKQGMNTEAFF.

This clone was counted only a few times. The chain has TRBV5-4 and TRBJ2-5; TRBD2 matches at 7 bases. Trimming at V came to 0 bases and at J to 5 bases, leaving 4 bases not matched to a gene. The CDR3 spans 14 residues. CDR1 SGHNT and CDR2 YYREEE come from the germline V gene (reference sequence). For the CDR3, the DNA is TGTGCCAGCAGCTTGGCGGGGGGTTATGAGACCCAGTACTTC. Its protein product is CASSLAGGYETQYF.

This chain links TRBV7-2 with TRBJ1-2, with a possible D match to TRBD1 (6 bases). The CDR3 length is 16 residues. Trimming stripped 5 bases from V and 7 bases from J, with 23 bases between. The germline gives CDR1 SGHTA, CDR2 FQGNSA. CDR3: CASSLGGSPAGRGYTF. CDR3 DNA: TGTGCCAGCAGCCTGGGGGGCTCCCCCGCTGGTCGTGGCTACACCTTC.

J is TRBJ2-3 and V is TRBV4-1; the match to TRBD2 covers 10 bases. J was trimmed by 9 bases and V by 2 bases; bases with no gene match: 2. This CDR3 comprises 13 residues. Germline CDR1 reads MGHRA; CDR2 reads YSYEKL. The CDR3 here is CASSQRTSGTQYF. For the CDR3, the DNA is TGCGCCAGCAGCCAACGGACTAGCGGAACGCAGTATTTT.

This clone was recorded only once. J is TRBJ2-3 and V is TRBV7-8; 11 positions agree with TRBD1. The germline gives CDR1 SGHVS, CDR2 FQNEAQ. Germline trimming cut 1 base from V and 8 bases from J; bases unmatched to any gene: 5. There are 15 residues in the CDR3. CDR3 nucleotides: TGTGCCAGCAGCTTAGGGGACAGGGGGTTCGGTACGCAGTATTTT. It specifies CASSLGDRGFGTQYF.